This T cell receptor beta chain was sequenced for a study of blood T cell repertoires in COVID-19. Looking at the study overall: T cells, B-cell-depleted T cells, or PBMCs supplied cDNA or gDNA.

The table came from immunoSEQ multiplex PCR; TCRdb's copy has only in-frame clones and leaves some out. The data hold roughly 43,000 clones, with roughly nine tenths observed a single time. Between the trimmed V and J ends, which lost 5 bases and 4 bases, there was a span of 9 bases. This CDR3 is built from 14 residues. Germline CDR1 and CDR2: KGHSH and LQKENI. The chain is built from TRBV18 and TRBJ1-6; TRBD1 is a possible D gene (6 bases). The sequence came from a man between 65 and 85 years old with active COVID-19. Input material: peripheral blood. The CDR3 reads CASSLQGYNSPLHF. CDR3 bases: TGTGCCAGCTCATTACAGGGTTATAATTCACCCCTCCACTTT.